These 7 T cell receptor beta chains were sequenced from one sample in a study of blood T cells in healthy people across ages. A J-beta primer mix and a sample-barcoded 5' primer were used in a second PCR of about 7 to 12 cycles. One entry per CDR3 protein results from TCRdb running MiXCR on the 5' RACE reads. The data contain about 1.1 million distinct CDR3 sequences, roughly two fifths of them seen just once; the ten biggest clones take up about an eighth. Sequencing was performed on blood. Receptors originate from a man between 18 and 35 years old in good health.

Only a few counts were recorded for this clonotype. The chain recombines TRBV7-2 with TRBJ1-2, with 7 bases that match TRBD1. With 6 bases clipped from V and 7 bases from J, the junction kept 14 bases outside the gene matches. The CDR3 loop spans 15 amino acids. Per germline, CDR1 SGHTA and CDR2 FQGNSA. This chain's CDR3 is CASSPQGTEMGGYTF. The CDR3 nucleotides are TGTGCCAGCAGTCCTCAGGGGACAGAAATGGGTGGCTACACCTTC.

This clonotype was seen more than once but under ten times. The rearrangement joins TRBV5-1 to TRBJ2-3, with D perhaps matching TRBD2 (6 bases). The CDR3 is made up of 15 amino acids. The V end was cut by 1 base, the J end by 5 bases, with 14 bases between. Germline values: CDR1 SGHRS, CDR2 YFSETQ. CDR3 sequence (DNA): TGCGCCAGCAGCTTGAATCGCGGGGATGGAGATACGCAGTATTTT. It encodes CASSLNRGDGDTQYF.

This clonotype was recorded a few times. This chain connects TRBV7-2 to TRBJ1-2, with D hard to call. V was clipped by 1 base and J by 7 bases, with 16 bases between them. The V gene's germline CDR1 is SGHTA and CDR2 FQGNSA. The CDR3 extends over 15 amino acids. The CDR3: CASSLEAGSRAGYTF. CDR3 DNA: TGTGCCAGCAGCTTAGAGGCAGGCTCTCGGGCTGGCTACACCTTC.

V usage is TRBV21-1 and J usage is TRBJ1-3; the D call TRBD1 from the table was never checked on the DNA. TRBV21-1 is labeled a pseudogene. The CDR3 totals 18 residues. In nucleotides, the CDR3 is TGTGCCAGCAGCAAAGTGGATTACAGGGAATGTCCTGGAAACACCATATATTTT. As protein: CASSKVDYRECPGNTIYF.

The genes are TRBV5-1 and TRBJ2-1, with no clear D. The J call may be incorrect, as the DNA end agrees better with TRBJ2-7. This CDR3 region has 14 residues. CDR1 SGHRS and CDR2 YFSETQ come from the germline V gene. The CDR3 coding sequence is TGCGCCAGCAGGGAACAGAGTCCCTACAATGAGCAGTACTTC. Its translation is CASREQSPYNEQYF.

The V call is TRBV6-2 or TRBV6-3, the J call TRBJ2-7, with 13 bases that match TRBD2. The CDR3 contains 16 residues. Germline trimming cut 8 bases from V and 6 bases from J; bases unmatched to any gene: 13. Per the germline V gene, CDR1 is MNHEY and CDR2 is SVGEGT. The CDR3 sequence is CASRNTGTSGAVEQYF. CDR3 nucleotide sequence: TGTGCCAGCCGCAACACCGGGACTAGCGGGGCCGTCGAGCAGTACTTC.

The CDR3 DNA is TGTGCCAGCAGCCCCCGTAAAAGGGGTGAAAAACTGTTTTTT. Protein sequence: CASSPRKRGEKLFF. The chain joins TRBV7-6 to TRBJ1-4; possibly TRBD1 for D (5 bases). From germline, CDR1 is SGHVS and CDR2 FNYEAQ. Trimming stripped 5 bases from V and 7 bases from J, with 14 bases between. The CDR3 sequence is 14 residues long.